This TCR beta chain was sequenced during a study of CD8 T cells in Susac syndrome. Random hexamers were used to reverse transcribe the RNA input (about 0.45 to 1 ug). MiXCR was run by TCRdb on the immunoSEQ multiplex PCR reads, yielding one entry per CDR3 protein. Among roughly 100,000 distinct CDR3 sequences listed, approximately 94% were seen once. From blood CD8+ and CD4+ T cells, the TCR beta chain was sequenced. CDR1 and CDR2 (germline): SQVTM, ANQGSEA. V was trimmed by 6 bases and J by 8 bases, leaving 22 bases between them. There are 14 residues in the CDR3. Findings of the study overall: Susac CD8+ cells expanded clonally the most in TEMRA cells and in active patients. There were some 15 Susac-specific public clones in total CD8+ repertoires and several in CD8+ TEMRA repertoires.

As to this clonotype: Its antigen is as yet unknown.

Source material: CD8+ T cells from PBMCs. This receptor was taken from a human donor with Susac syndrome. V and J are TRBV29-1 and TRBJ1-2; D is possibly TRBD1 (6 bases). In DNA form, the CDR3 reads TGCAGCGTCCCAGTGGGCAGGGGTAGAGAGGGCTACACCTTC. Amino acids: CSVPVGRGREGYTF.